This entry lists 12 T cell receptor beta chains sequenced from one sample in a study of response to subunit inactivated influenza vaccine. TCRdb re-called the RT-PCR reads through MiXCR, storing one row per CDR3 protein. There are about 570,000 distinct CDR3 sequences in the sample; roughly 12% occur only once, and approximately 11% lies in the top ten. This sample was also put to use in a study of T cells expressing NK-cell markers. Per that study: Synthesis of TCR beta cDNA relied on 5'RACE template switching carrying UMIs.

Sequences were derived from PBMCs from blood, sampled on the day of vaccination. These receptors all come from a man aged 50-60 years who received an inactivated influenza vaccine.

This clonotype was detected only a few times. The chain uses TRBV7-8 and TRBJ2-3; 8 bases are a match to TRBD2. The CDR3 length is 16 residues. Germline V gene lookup returns CDR1 SGHVS and CDR2 FQNEAQ. The J segment lost 2 bases and the V segment lost 3 bases, leaving 7 bases of the junction unmatched. The CDR3 here is CASSFGRTSFTDTQYF. CDR3 DNA: TGTGCCAGCAGCTTTGGCAGGACTAGCTTCACAGATACGCAGTATTTT.

This rearrangement joins TRBV20-1 to TRBJ1-6; 8 nucleotides line up with TRBD1. The CDR3 contains 13 residues. Germline values: CDR1 DFQATT, CDR2 SNEGSKA (reference sequence). J gave up 7 bases and V 6 bases, and 5 bases lay outside the gene matches. CDR3: CSAGQGFNSPLHF. CDR3 sequence (DNA): TGCAGTGCCGGACAGGGTTTCAATTCACCCCTCCACTTT.

This clonotype was observed many times. V and J are TRBV4-2 and TRBJ2-7; D remains ambiguous. Germline V lookup: CDR1 LGHNA, CDR2 YNFKEQ. CDR3 length: 16 residues. V was pared by 4 bases and J by 4 bases, with 20 bases between. CDR3 nucleotides: TGTGCCAGCAGCCCCAGCTTAGCCCTAGGGTATTACGAGCAGTACTTC. This sequence encodes CASSPSLALGYYEQYF.

This sequence joins TRBV25-1 and TRBJ2-1, with TRBD2 matching 10 bases. Germline CDR1 and CDR2: MGHDK and SYGVNS. The CDR3 length is 16 residues. V gave up 4 bases and J gave up 4 bases; unmatched junction bases: 7. CDR3 residues: CASSVVGLAPYNEQFF. As DNA, the CDR3 is TGTGCCAGCAGTGTAGTGGGACTAGCGCCTTACAATGAGCAGTTCTTC.

A few counts support this clonotype. DNA of the CDR3: TGTGCCAGCAGTTTCGGGCTTTTGGATACGCAGTATTTT. Its protein is CASSFGLLDTQYF. This chain links TRBV12-3 or TRBV12-4 with TRBJ2-3, with D uncertain. The CDR3 totals 13 residues. Trimming took 3 bases from V and 6 from J, leaving 10 bases between them.

The chain couples TRBV12-3 or TRBV12-4 to TRBJ2-1; D is undetermined. V gave up 2 bases and J gave up 0 bases, with 11 bases separating them. This CDR3 is built from 16 residues. CDR3 sequence reads: CASSLLVFSSYNEQFF. In DNA form, the CDR3 reads TGTGCCAGCAGTTTATTGGTCTTTAGCTCCTACAATGAGCAGTTCTTC.

The genes are TRBV7-8 and TRBJ2-3; D not certain. The CDR3 is 16 amino acids. CDR1 is SGHVS and CDR2 is FQNEAQ in the germline V gene. The V gene lost 4 bases and the J gene lost 1 base, with 15 bases spanning the gap. CDR3 region: CASSSPPGPRTDTQYF. The CDR3 bases are TGTGCCAGCAGCTCGCCACCCGGACCTCGCACAGATACGCAGTATTTT.

A few counts support this clonotype. The chain uses TRBV20-1 and TRBJ1-5, with D possibly TRBD1 on 5 matching bases. The length of the CDR3 is 17 residues. Between the trimmed V and J ends, which lost 0 bases and 0 bases, there was a span of 15 bases. Germline V gene lookup returns CDR1 DFQATT and CDR2 SNEGSKA (reference sequence). The CDR3 reads CSARDMGDPYSNQPQHF. DNA of the CDR3: TGCAGTGCTAGAGATATGGGGGACCCCTATAGCAATCAGCCCCAGCATTTT.

The V gene is TRBV12-3 or TRBV12-4, the J gene TRBJ1-6; no firm D call. V dropped 5 bases and J dropped 14 bases, with 16 bases sitting between them. The CDR3 has 13 residues. The DNA of the CDR3 is TGTGCCAGCAGTGACGGACCGGGTGAGGCCCTCCACTTT. Translating it yields CASSDGPGEALHF.

This chain connects TRBV14 to TRBJ2-3; D unresolved. The germline V gene has CDR1 SGHDN and CDR2 FVKESK. The V end was cut by 4 bases, the J end by 8 bases, with 16 bases between. This CDR3 region has 14 residues. The CDR3 region is CASSRKGPLVTQYF. The CDR3 DNA is TGTGCCAGCAGCCGGAAGGGCCCTCTGGTTACGCAGTATTTT.

There are a few counts of this clonotype. The CDR3 reads CASKTGQKNTGELFF. DNA of the CDR3: TGTGCCAGCAAGACCGGACAGAAGAACACCGGGGAGCTGTTTTTT. V is TRBV6-1 and J is TRBJ2-2, with a possible D match to TRBD1 (6 bases). The CDR3 totals 15 residues. V dropped 7 bases and J dropped 1 base, with 13 bases sitting between them. Germline CDR1 is MNHNS and CDR2 is SASEGT.

The chain combines TRBV7-2 with TRBJ1-6; TRBD1 agrees at 9 bases. CDR1 is SGHTA and CDR2 is FQGNSA in the germline V gene. CDR3 size: 17 residues. Trimming removed 2 bases from V and 9 bases from J; junction bases left unmatched: 11. CDR3 sequence reads: CASSLRGAGQGSSPLHF. CDR3 nucleotide sequence: TGTGCCAGCAGCTTAAGGGGTGCGGGACAGGGAAGTTCACCCCTCCACTTT.